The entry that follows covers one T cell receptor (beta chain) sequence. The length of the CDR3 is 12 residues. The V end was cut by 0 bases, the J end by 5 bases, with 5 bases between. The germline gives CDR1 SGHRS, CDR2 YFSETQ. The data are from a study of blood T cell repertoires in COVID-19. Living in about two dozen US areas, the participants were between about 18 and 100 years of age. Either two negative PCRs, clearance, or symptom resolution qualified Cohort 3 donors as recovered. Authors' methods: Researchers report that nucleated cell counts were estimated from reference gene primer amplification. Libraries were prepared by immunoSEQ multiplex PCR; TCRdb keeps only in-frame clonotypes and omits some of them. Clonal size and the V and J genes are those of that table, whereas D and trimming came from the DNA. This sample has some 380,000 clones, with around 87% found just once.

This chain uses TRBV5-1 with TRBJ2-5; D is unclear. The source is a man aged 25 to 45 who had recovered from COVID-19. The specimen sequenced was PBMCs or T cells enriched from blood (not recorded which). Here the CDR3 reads CASSLARETQYF. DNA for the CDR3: TGCGCCAGCAGCTTGGCTCGGGAGACCCAGTACTTC.